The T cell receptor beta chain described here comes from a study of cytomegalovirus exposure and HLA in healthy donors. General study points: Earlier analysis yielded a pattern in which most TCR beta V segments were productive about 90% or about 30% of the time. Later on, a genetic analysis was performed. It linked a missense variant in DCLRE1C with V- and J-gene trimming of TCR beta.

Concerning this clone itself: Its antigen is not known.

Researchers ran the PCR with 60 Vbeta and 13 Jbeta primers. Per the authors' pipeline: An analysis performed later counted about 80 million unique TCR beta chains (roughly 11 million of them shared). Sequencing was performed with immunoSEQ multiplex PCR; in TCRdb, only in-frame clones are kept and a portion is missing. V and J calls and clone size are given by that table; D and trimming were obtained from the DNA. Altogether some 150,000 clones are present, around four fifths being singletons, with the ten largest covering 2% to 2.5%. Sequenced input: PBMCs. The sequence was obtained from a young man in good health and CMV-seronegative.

The CDR3: CASSAGLAGDEQYF. In DNA, the CDR3 is TGTGCCAGCAGCGCGGGACTAGCGGGGGACGAGCAGTACTTC. This chain joins TRBV11-3 and TRBJ2-7, with 14 bases lining up with TRBD2. After removal of 5 bases from V and 5 bases from J, the junction contained 2 bases not matched to a gene. Per the germline V gene, CDR1 is SGHNT and CDR2 is YENEEA. The CDR3 is 14 amino acids.